This T cell receptor (beta chain) derives from a study of human T cells and chemical hapten exposure. The time point is: patch test 1, 2 weeks after DPC sensitization. Treatment given: therapeutic diphenylcyclopropenone sensitization with weekly scalp DPC. This CDR3 has 13 amino acids. The V end was cut by 5 bases, the J end by 1 base, with 6 bases between. Germline values: CDR1 SGHTA, CDR2 FQGNSA. TCRdb redid the calling of the RACE reads with MiXCR, one entry per CDR3 protein. Of a few hundred thousand distinct CDR3 sequences in the sample, around 5% were seen once. This sequence was found in a woman between 50 and 59 years old with alopecia areata. Some clones in this sample may be carry-over from other donors' samples. The sequences come from whole blood, collected in connection with sensitization to the hapten diphenylcyclopropenone (DPC). This rearrangement joins TRBV7-2 to TRBJ1-5; D gene ambiguous. CDR3: CASSKRSNQPQHF. The CDR3 DNA is TGTGCCAGCAGCAAGAGAAGCAATCAGCCCCAGCATTTT.